Each of the 2 T cell receptor beta chains below was sequenced from the same sample in a study of human T cells and chemical hapten exposure. In TCRdb, the RACE reads were re-called with MiXCR into one record per CDR3 protein. The sample consists of around 69,000 distinct CDR3 sequences, about 8% of them appearing once. The sample's time point: patch test 2, 6 weeks after DPC sensitization. Specified treatment: therapeutic diphenylcyclopropenone sensitization with weekly scalp DPC. The sample consisted of whole blood, taken in connection with sensitization to the hapten diphenylcyclopropenone (DPC). These receptors all stem from a woman aged 45-65 years with alopecia areata. Some clones in this sample may be carry-over from other donors' samples.

This clonotype has more than one count but fewer than ten. V and J are TRBV2 and TRBJ1-3; D is perhaps TRBD1 (6 bases). V was shortened by 2 bases and J by 4 bases, with 12 bases between the two germline ends. This CDR3 region has 15 residues. CDR1 is SNHLY and CDR2 is FYNNEI in the germline V gene. CDR3: CASSETRGQGNTIYF. The CDR3 DNA reads as TGTGCCAGCAGTGAAACCCGGGGGCAAGGAAACACCATATATTTT.

This clonotype was detected only a few times. The genes are TRBV11-3 and TRBJ2-3, with 8 bases fitting TRBD1. Germline CDR1 and CDR2: SGHNT and YENEEA. V shed 2 bases and J 5 bases; nucleotides not matched to a gene: 12. This CDR3 has 17 residues. In nucleotides, the CDR3 is TGTGCCAGCAGCTTATCCTCAATGGACAGGGCGGGAGATACGCAGTATTTT. Translation: CASSLSSMDRAGDTQYF.